This TCR beta chain was identified during a study of T cells in Graves' hyperthyroidism and ophthalmopathy. At the level of the study: Initial diagnosis, before any treatment, was when peripheral blood was collected. Study-level findings and limits: Also found in blood were most expanded thyroid clonotypes above 0.001.

Using RNA transcripts as the source, TCR beta CDR3 regions were amplified. The study used the HTBI primer set for a first-round RT-PCR of the TCR CDR3. TCRdb processed the multiplex PCR reads anew with MiXCR; each CDR3 protein has one entry. The profile shows 500,000 to 700,000 distinct CDR3 sequences, 16% of them singletons. Comment on this clonotype: The antigen is not known.

This TCR derives from a woman aged 18-29 years with Graves' hyperthyroidism. The sample consisted of blood.

The CDR3 nucleotides read TGTGCCAGTAGTATGAACAGGGGAGATACGCAGTATTTT. This gives the protein CASSMNRGDTQYF. The chain recombines TRBV19 with TRBJ2-3; 7 bases align to TRBD1. Germline V CDR1 and CDR2: LNHDA, SQIVND (reference sequence). The CDR3 totals 13 residues. After removal of 3 bases from V and 5 bases from J, the junction contained 2 bases not matched to a gene.